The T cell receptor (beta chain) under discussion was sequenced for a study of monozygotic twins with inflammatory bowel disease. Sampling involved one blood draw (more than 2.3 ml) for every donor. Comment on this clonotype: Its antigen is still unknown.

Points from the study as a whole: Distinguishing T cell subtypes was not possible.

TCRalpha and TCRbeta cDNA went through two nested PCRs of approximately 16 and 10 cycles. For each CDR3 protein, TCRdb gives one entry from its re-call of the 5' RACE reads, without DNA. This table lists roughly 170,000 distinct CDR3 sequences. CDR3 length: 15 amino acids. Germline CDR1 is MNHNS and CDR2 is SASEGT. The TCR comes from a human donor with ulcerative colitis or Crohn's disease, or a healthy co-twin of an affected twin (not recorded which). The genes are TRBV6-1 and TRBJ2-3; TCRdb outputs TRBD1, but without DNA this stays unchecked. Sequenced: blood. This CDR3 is CASNPGQGAADTQYF.